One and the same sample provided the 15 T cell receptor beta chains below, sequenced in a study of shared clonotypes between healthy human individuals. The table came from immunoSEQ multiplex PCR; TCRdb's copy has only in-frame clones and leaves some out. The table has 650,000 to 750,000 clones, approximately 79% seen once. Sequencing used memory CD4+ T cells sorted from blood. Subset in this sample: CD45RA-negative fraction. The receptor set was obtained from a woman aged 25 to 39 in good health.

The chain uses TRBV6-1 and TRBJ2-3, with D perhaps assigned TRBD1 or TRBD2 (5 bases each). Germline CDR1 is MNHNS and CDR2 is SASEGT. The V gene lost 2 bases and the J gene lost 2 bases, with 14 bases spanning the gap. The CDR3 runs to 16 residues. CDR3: CASSEYGTVYTDTQYF. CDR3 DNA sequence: TGTGCCAGCAGTGAATACGGGACCGTATACACAGATACGCAGTATTTT.

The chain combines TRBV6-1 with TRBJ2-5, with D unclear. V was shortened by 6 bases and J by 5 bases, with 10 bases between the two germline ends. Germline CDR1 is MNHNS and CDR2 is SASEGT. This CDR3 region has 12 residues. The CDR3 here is CASRRVVETQYF. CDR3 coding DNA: TGTGCCAGCAGAAGAGTCGTGGAGACCCAGTACTTC.

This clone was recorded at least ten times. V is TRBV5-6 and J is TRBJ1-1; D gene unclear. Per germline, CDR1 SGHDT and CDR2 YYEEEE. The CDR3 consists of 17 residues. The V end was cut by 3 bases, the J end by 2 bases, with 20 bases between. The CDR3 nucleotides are TGTGCCAGCAGCTCGATCGAAAAGAGAGTTACCAACACTGAAGCTTTCTTT. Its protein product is CASSSIEKRVTNTEAFF.

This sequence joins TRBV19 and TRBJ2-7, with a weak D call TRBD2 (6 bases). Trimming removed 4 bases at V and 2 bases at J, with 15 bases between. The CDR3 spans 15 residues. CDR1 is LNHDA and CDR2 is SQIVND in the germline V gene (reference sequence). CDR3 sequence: CASSTGVGGPYEQYF. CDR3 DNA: TGTGCCAGTAGTACGGGGGTCGGAGGCCCCTACGAGCAGTACTTC.

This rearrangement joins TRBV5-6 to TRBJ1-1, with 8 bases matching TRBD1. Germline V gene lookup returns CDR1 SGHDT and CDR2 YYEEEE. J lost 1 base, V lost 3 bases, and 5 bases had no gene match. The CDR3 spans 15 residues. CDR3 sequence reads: CASSSRGLGNTEAFF. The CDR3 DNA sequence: TGTGCCAGCAGCTCCAGGGGGCTGGGGAACACTGAAGCTTTCTTT.

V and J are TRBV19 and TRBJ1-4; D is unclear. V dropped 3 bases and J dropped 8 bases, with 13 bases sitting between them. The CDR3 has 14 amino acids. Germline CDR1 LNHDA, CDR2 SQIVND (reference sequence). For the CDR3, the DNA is TGTGCCAGTAGTATGGTTGTGGCTCGAGAAAAACTGTTTTTT. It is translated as CASSMVVAREKLFF. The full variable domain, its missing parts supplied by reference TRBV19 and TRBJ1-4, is DGGITQSPKYLFRKEGQNVTLSCEQNLNHDAMYWYRQDPGQGLRLIYYSQIVNDFQKGDIAEGYSVSREKKESFPLTVTSAQKNPTAFYLCASSMVVAREKLFFGSGTQLSVL.

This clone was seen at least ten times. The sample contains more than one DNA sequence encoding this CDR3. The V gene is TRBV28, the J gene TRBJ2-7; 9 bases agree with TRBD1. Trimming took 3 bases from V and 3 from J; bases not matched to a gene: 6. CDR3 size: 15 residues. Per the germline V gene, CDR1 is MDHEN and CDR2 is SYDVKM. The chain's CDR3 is CASSFGGTGYYEQYF. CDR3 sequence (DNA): TGTGCCAGCAGTTTTGGGGGGACAGGGTACTACGAGCAGTACTTC.

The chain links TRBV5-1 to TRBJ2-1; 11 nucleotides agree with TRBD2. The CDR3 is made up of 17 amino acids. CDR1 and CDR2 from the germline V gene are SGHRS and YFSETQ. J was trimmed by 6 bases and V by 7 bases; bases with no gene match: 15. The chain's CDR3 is CASAVGPLAGGGNEQFF. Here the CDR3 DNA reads TGCGCCAGCGCCGTGGGCCCCCTAGCGGGAGGCGGCAATGAGCAGTTCTTC.

In DNA form, the CDR3 reads TGCGCCAGCAGCCCTACAGGACGCACAGATACGCAGTATTTT. Its protein product is CASSPTGRTDTQYF. J is TRBJ2-3 and V is TRBV5-1, with a possible D match to TRBD1 (5 bases). Germline V gives CDR1 SGHRS, CDR2 YFSETQ. The CDR3 length is 14 residues. The ends were cut back, 4 bases at V and 1 base at J, with 10 bases in the middle.

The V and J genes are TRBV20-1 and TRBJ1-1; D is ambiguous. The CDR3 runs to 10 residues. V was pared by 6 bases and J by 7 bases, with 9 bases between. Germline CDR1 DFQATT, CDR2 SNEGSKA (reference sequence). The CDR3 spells CSALTGEAFF. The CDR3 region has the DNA TGCAGTGCACTTACCGGTGAAGCTTTCTTT.

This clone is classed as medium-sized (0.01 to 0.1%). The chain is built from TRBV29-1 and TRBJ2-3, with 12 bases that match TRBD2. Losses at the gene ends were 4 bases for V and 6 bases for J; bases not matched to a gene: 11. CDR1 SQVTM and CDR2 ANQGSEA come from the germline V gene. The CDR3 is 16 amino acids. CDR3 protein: CSVARSSGRAADTQYF. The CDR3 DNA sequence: TGCAGCGTTGCCCGGTCTAGCGGGAGGGCCGCTGATACGCAGTATTTT.

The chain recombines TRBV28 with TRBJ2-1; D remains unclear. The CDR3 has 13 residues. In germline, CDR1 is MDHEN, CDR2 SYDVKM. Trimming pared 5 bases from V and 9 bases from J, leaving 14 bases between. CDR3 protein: CASSLGLRGEQFF. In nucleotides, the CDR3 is TGTGCCAGCAGTCTGGGCCTACGAGGTGAGCAGTTCTTC.

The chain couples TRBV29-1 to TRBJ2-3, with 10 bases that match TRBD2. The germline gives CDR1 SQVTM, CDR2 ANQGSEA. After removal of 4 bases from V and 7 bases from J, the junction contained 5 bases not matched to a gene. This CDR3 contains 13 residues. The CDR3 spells CSVVAGGGNTQYF. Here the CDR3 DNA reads TGCAGCGTTGTAGCGGGAGGAGGAAATACGCAGTATTTT.

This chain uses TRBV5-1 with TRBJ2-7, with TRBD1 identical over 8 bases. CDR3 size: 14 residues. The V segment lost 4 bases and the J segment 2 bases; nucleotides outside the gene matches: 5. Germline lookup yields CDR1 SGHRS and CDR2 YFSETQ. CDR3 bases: TGCGCCAGCAGCCCGGGACAGGAACCCTACGAGCAGTACTTC. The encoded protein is CASSPGQEPYEQYF.

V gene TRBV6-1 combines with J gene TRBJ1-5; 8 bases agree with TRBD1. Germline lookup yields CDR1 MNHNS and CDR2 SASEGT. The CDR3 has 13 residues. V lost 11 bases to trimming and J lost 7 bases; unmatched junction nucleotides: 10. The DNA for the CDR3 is TGTGCCGCAAACCAGGGGGCAAGGCAGCCCCAGCATTTT. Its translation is CAANQGARQPQHF.